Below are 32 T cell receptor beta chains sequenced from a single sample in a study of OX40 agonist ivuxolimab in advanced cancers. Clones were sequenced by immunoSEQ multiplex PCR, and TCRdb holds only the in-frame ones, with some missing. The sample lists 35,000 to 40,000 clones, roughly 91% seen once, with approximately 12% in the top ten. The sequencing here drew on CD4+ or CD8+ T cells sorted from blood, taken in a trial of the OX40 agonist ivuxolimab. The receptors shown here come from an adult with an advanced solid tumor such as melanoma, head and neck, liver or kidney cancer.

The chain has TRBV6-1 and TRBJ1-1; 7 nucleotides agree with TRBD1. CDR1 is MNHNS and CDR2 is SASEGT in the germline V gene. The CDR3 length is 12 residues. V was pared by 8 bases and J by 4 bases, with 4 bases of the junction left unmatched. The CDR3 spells CASPRGGTEAFF. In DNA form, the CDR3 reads TGTGCCAGCCCCAGGGGGGGCACTGAAGCTTTCTTT.

The CDR3 loop reads CSVDRQNTEAFF. CDR3 bases: TGCAGCGTTGACCGACAGAACACTGAAGCTTTCTTT. V and J are TRBV29-1 and TRBJ1-1; no clear D gene. V lost 3 bases to trimming and J lost 1 base, with 6 bases between them. In germline, CDR1 is SQVTM, CDR2 ANQGSEA. This CDR3 has 12 amino acids.

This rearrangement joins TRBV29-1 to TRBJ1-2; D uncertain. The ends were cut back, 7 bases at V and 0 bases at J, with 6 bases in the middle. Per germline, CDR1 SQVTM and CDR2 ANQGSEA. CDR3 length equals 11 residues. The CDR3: CSAKANYGYTF. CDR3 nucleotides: TGCAGCGCAAAAGCTAACTATGGCTACACCTTC.

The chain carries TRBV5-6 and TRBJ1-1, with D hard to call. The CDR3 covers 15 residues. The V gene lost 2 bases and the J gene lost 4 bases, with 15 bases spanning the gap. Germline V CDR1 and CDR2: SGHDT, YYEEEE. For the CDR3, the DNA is TGTGCCAGCAGCTTCGGCGAGGGCCTGGGCACTGAAGCTTTCTTT. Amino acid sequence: CASSFGEGLGTEAFF. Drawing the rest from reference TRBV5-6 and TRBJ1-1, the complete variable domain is DAGVTQSPTHLIKTRGQQVTLRCSPKSGHDTVSWYQQALGQGPQFIFQYYEEEERQRGNFPDRFSGHQFPNYSSELNVNALLLGDSALYLCASSFGEGLGTEAFFGQGTRLTVV.

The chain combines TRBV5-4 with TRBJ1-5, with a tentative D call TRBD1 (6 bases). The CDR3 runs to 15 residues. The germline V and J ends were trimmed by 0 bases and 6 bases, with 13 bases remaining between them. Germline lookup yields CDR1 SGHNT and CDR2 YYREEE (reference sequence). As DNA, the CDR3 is TGTGCCAGCAGCTTGGCCGGGGGGCGGGGTCAGCCCCAGCATTTT. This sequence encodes CASSLAGGRGQPQHF.

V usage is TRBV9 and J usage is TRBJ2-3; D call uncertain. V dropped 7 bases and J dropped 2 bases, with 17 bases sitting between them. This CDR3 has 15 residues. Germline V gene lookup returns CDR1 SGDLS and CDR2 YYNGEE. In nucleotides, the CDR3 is TGTGCCAGCGGTCAGCAAGTCTACTTCACAGATACGCAGTATTTT. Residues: CASGQQVYFTDTQYF.

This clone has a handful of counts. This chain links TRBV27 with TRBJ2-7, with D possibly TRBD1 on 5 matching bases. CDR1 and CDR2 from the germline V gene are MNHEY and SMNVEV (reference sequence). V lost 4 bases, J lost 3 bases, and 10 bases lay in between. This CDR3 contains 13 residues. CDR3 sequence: CASSSLQGYEQYF. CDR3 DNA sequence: TGTGCCAGCAGTTCTCTGCAGGGCTACGAGCAGTACTTC.

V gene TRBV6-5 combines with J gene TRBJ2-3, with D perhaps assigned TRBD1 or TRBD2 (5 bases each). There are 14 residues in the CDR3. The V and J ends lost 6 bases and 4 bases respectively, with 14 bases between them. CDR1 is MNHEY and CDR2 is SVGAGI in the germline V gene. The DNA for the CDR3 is TGTGCCAGCAGCCCGGGTCGAGGGGCAGATACGCAGTATTTT. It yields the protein CASSPGRGADTQYF.

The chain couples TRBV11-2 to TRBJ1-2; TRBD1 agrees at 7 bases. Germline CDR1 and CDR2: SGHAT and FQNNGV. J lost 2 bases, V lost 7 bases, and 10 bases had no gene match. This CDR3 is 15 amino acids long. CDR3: CASTPQGTLNYGYTF. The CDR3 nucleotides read TGTGCCAGCACCCCACAGGGGACCCTAAACTATGGCTACACCTTC.

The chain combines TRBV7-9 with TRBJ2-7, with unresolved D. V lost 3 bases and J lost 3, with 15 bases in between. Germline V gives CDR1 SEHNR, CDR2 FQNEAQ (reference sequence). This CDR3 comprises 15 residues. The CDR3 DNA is TGTGCCAGCAGCTTCGAGGCATTGGCCCTCTACGAGCAGTACTTC. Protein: CASSFEALALYEQYF.

The CDR3 DNA reads TGTGCCAGTAGTATAGTGGCGGCTAGGCCCCAGCATTTT. It translates to CASSIVAARPQHF. The rearrangement uses TRBV19 and TRBJ1-5, with D uncertain. The CDR3 has 13 residues. The germline CDR1 and CDR2 sequences are LNHDA and SQIVND (reference sequence). Trimming removed 1 base from V and 9 bases from J, with 10 bases in between.

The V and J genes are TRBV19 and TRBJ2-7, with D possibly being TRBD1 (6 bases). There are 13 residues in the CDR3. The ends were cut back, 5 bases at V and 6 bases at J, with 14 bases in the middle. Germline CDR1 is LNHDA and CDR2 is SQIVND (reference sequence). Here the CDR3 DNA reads TGTGCCAGTAGTGGGTGGGCAGGGGTCGAGCAGTACTTC. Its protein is CASSGWAGVEQYF.

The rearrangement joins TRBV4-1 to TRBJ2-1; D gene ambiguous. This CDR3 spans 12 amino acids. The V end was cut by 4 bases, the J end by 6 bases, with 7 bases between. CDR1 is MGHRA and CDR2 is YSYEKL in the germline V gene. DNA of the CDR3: TGCGCCAGCAGCCCAATGGGCAATGAGCAGTTCTTC. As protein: CASSPMGNEQFF.

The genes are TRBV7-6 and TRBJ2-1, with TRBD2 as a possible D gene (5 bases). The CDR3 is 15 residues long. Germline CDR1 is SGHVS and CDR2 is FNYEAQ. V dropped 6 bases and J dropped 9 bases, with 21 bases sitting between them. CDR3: CASSSAPNWAGEQFF. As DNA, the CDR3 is TGTGCCAGCAGTTCAGCGCCGAATTGGGCGGGTGAGCAGTTCTTC.

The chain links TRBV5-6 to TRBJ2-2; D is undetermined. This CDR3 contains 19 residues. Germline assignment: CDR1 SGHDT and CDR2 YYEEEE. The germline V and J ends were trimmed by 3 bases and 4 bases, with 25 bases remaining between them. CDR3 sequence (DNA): TGTGCCAGCAGCTCGACTTTCGGACGGCTTGGATGGTCCACCGGGGAGCTGTTTTTT. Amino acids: CASSSTFGRLGWSTGELFF. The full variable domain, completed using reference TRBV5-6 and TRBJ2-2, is DAGVTQSPTHLIKTRGQQVTLRCSPKSGHDTVSWYQQALGQGPQFIFQYYEEEERQRGNFPDRFSGHQFPNYSSELNVNALLLGDSALYLCASSSTFGRLGWSTGELFFGEGSRLTVL.

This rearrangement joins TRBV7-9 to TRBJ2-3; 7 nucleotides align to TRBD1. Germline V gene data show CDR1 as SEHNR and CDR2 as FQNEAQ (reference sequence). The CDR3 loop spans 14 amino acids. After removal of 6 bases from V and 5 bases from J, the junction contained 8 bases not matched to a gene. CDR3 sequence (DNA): TGTGCCAGCAGACGAACAACAGGGGTAGATACGCAGTATTTT. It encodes CASRRTTGVDTQYF. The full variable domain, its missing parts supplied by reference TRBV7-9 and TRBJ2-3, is DTGVSQNPRHKITKRGQNVTFRCDPISEHNRLYWYRQTLGQGPEFLTYFQNEAQLEKSRLLSDRFSAERPKGSFSTLEIQRTEQGDSAMYLCASRRTTGVDTQYFGPGTRLTVL.

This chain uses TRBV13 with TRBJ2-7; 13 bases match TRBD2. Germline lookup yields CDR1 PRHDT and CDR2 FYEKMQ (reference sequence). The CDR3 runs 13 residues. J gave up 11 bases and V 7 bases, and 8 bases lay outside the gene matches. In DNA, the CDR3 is TGTGCCAGCACCGCGGGACTAGCGGGACAGGAGTACTTC. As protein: CASTAGLAGQEYF. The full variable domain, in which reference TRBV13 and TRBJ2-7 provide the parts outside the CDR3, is AAGVIQSPRHLIKEKRETATLKCYPIPRHDTVYWYQQGPGQDPQFLISFYEKMQSDKGSIPDRFSAQQFSDYHSELNMSSLELGDSALYFCASTAGLAGQEYFGPGTRLTVT.

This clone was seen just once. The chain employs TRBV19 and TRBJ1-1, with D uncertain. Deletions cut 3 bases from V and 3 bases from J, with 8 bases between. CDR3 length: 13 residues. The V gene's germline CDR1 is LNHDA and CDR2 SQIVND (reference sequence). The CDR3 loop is CASSISGDTEAFF. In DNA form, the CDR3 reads TGTGCCAGTAGTATCAGTGGGGACACTGAAGCTTTCTTT. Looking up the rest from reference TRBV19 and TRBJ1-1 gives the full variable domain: DGGITQSPKYLFRKEGQNVTLSCEQNLNHDAMYWYRQDPGQGLRLIYYSQIVNDFQKGDIAEGYSVSREKKESFPLTVTSAQKNPTAFYLCASSISGDTEAFFGQGTRLTVV.

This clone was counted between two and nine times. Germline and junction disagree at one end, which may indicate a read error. The CDR3 nucleotides are TGTGCCTGGAGGGCTTTTGGCACGCTCTTC. Amino acid sequence: CAWRAFGTLF. J is TRBJ1-2 and V is TRBV30; no definite D call. The germline CDR1 and CDR2 sequences are GTSNPN and SVGIG (reference sequence). The CDR3 has 10 residues.

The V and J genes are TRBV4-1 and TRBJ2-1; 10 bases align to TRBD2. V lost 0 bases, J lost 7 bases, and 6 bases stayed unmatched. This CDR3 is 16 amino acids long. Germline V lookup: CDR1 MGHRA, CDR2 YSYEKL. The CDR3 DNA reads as TGCGCCAGCAGCCAAGATCGGCTAGCGGGAGTGAATGAGCAGTTCTTC. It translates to CASSQDRLAGVNEQFF.

The CDR3 region has the DNA TGTGCCAGCAGTGAAGCCTCAAGCGGGGGGACCTACGAGCAGTACTTC. This codes for CASSEASSGGTYEQYF. The chain joins TRBV6-1 to TRBJ2-7; 9 nucleotides agree with TRBD2. CDR1 is MNHNS and CDR2 is SASEGT in the germline V gene. The CDR3 length is 16 residues. V lost 0 bases and J lost 2; bases outside the gene matches: 5.

CDR3 coding DNA: TGTGCCAGCAGTTTATCTGGGGCCAACGTCCTGACTTTC. Amino acid sequence: CASSLSGANVLTF. The J gene is TRBJ2-6, the V gene TRBV27; D gene uncertain. The CDR3 has 13 residues. The V end was cut by 0 bases, the J end by 3 bases, with 0 bases between. Germline V gene data show CDR1 as MNHEY and CDR2 as SMNVEV (reference sequence).

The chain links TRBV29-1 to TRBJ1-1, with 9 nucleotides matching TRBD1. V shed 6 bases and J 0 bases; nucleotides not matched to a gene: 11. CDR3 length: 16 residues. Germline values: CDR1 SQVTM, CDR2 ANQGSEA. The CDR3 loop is CSVGRGQGNMNTEAFF. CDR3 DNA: TGCAGCGTCGGAAGGGGACAGGGTAACATGAACACTGAAGCTTTCTTT.

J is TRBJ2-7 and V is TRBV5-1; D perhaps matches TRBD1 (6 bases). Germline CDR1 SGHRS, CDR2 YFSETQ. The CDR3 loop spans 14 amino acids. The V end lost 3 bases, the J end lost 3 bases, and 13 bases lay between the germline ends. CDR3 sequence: CASSSRDIYYEQYF. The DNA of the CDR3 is TGCGCCAGCAGCTCCCGGGACATCTACTACGAGCAGTACTTC.

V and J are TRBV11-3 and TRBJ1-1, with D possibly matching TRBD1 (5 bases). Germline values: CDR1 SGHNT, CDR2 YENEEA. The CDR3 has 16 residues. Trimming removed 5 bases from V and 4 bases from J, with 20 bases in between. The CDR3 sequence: CASSLGQWLGGTEAFF. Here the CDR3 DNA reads TGTGCCAGCAGCCTAGGACAATGGCTCGGGGGCACTGAAGCTTTCTTT.

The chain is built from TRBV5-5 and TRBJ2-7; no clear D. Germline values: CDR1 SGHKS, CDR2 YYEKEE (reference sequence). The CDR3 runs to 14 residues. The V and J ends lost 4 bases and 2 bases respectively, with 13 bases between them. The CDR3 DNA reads TGTGCCAGCAGCACCCTATATAGCCCCTACGAGCAGTACTTC. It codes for CASSTLYSPYEQYF.

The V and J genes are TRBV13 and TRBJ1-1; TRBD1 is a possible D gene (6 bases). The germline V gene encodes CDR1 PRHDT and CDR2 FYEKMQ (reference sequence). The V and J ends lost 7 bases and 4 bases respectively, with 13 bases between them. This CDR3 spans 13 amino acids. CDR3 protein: CASTGTGTTEAFF. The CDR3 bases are TGTGCCAGCACCGGAACAGGGACCACTGAAGCTTTCTTT. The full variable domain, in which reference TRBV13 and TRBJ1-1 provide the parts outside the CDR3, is AAGVIQSPRHLIKEKRETATLKCYPIPRHDTVYWYQQGPGQDPQFLISFYEKMQSDKGSIPDRFSAQQFSDYHSELNMSSLELGDSALYFCASTGTGTTEAFFGQGTRLTVV.

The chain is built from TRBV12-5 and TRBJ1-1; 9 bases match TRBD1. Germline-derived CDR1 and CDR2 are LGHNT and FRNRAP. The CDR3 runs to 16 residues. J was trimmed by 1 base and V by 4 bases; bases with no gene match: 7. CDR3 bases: TGTGCTAGTGGTTCGCCCGGGGGACAGGGGAACACTGAAGCTTTCTTT. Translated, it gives CASGSPGGQGNTEAFF.

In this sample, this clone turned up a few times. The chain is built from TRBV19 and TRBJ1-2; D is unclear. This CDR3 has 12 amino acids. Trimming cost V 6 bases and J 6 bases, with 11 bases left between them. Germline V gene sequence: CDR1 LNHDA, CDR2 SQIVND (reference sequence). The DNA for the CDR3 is TGTGCCAGTAGCCGGTGGGGTGATGGCTACACCTTC. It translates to CASSRWGDGYTF. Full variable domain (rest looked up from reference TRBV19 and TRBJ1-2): DGGITQSPKYLFRKEGQNVTLSCEQNLNHDAMYWYRQDPGQGLRLIYYSQIVNDFQKGDIAEGYSVSREKKESFPLTVTSAQKNPTAFYLCASSRWGDGYTFGSGTRLTVV.

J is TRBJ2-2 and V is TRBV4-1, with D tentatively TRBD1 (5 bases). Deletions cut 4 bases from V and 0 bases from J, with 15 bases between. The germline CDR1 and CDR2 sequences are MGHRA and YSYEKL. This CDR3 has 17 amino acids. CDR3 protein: CASSRAPRVTNTGELFF. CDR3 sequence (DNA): TGCGCCAGCAGCCGAGCCCCCAGGGTAACGAACACCGGGGAGCTGTTTTTT.

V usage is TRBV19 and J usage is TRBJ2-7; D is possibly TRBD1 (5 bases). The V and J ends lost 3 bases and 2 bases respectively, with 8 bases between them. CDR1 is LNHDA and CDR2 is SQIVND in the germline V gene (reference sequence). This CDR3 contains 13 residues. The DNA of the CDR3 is TGTGCCAGTAGTATGACAGAAGCCTACGAGCAGTACTTC. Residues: CASSMTEAYEQYF.

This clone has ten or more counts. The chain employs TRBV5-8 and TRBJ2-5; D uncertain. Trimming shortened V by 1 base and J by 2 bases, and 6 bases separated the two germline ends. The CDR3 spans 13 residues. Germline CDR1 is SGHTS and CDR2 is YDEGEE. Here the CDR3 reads CASSLLLQETQYF. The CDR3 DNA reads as TGTGCCAGCAGCTTGCTTCTTCAAGAGACCCAGTACTTC.